One sample yielded the 2 T cell receptor beta chains listed below, sequenced in a study of T cell responses to AZD1222 COVID-19 vaccine (dated by TCRdb to 2020 to 2023). Read against the paper, the sample's time point label means: about 28 days (+/-7) after the second vaccine dose. Library preparation used the immunoSEQ multiplex PCR assay. TCRdb mirrors the immuneACCESS table, restricted to in-frame sequences. Some clones are absent from its copies; in checked studies, under half trace to an unresolved V gene, and the reason for the others is unknown. The sample contains some 99,000 clones, about 90% of them found a single time. The ten top clones hold 4.4% of the sample. This sample comprised peripheral blood, obtained 28 days after the second AZD1222 dose. The receptors were gathered from an adult who received the AZD1222 COVID-19 vaccine.

This clone was counted a single time. The chain is built from TRBV6-5 and TRBJ1-5; perhaps TRBD1 as D (6 bases). Per the germline V gene, CDR1 is MNHEY and CDR2 is SVGAGI. The V end was cut by 5 bases, the J end by 0 bases, with 11 bases between. This CDR3 has 15 amino acids. The CDR3 region is CASSRRTDSNQPQHF. For the CDR3, the DNA is TGTGCCAGCAGTCGTCGGACAGATAGCAATCAGCCCCAGCATTTT.

The sample holds one count of this clone. One end of the junction fails to match germline, which may point to a read error. This chain links TRBV18 with TRBJ1-1, with D uncertain. The CDR3 has 15 residues. Germline V gene data show CDR1 as KGHSH and CDR2 as LQKENI. The CDR3: CASSPHAGKNAEAFF. Written as DNA, the CDR3 is TGTGCCAGCTCACCCCATGCCGGGAAGAACGCTGAAGCTTTCTTT.